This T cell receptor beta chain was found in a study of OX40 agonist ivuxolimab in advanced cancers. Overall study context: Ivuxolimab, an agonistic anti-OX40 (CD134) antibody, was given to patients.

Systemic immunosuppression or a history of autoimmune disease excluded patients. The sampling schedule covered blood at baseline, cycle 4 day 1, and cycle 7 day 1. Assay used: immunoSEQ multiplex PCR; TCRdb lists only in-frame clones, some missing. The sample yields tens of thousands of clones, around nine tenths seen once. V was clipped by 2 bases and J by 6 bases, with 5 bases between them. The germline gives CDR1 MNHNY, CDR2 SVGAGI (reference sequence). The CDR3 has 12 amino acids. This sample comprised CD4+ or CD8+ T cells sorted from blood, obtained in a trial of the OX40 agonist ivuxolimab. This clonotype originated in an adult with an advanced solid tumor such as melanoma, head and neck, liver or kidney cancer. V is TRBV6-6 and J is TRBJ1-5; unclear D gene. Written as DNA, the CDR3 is TGTGCCAGCAGTTACCGCCGTCAGCCCCAGCATTTT. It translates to CASSYRRQPQHF.